This is a list of T cell receptor beta chains from one sample in a study of T cells in Graves' hyperthyroidism and ophthalmopathy. TCRdb redid the calling of the multiplex PCR reads with MiXCR, one entry per CDR3 protein. The data contain hundreds of thousands of distinct CDR3 sequences, 14% of them seen just once; the ten biggest clones take up roughly a tenth. Material for sequencing was blood. The receptor source for this set is a woman in her late teens or twenties with Graves' hyperthyroidism. CDR3s include the opening cysteine and the closing phenylalanine or tryptophan. Fields, in order: CDR3 length, clone size, J gene, D gene, V gene, CDR3 DNA, CDR3 protein. The D gene is left open where the match is weak. Clone sizes are given selectively: once, few, many, or a class where the clone is expanded.

cdr3_length: 13
clone_size: -
j_call: TRBJ1-1
d_call: -
v_call: TRBV10-3
cdr3_nt: TGTGCCATCAGTGTGCCGGCGAACACTGAAGCTTTCTTT
cdr3_aa: CAISVPANTEAFF

cdr3_length: 14
clone_size: -
j_call: TRBJ2-1
d_call: -
v_call: TRBV27
cdr3_nt: TGTGCCAGCTCCGCCCGGGACCTCAGCAATGAGCAGTTCTTC
cdr3_aa: CASSARDLSNEQFF

cdr3_length: 15
clone_size: -
j_call: TRBJ2-3
d_call: -
v_call: TRBV15
cdr3_nt: TGTGCCACCAGCAGCGAAAGAAGTAGCACAGATACGCAGTATTTT
cdr3_aa: CATSSERSSTDTQYF

cdr3_length: 10
clone_size: many
j_call: TRBJ2-7
d_call: -
v_call: TRBV28
cdr3_nt: TGTGCCAGCAGGTCCCGAGAGCAGTACTTC
cdr3_aa: CASRSREQYF

cdr3_length: 13
clone_size: -
j_call: TRBJ2-1
d_call: -
v_call: TRBV20-1
cdr3_nt: TGCAGTGCAGACGGAGGGAAAGGCAATGAGCAGTTCTTC
cdr3_aa: CSADGGKGNEQFF

cdr3_length: 14
clone_size: few
j_call: TRBJ2-7
d_call: -
v_call: TRBV20-1
cdr3_nt: TGCAGTGCTAGGACTGACACGAGGGGCTACGAGCAGTACTTC
cdr3_aa: CSARTDTRGYEQYF

cdr3_length: 14
clone_size: many
j_call: TRBJ1-5
d_call: TRBD1
v_call: TRBV28
cdr3_nt: TGTGCCAGCAGCCTGACAGGGCGCAATCAGCCCCAGCATTTT
cdr3_aa: CASSLTGRNQPQHF

cdr3_length: 17
clone_size: -
j_call: TRBJ2-2
d_call: TRBD2
v_call: TRBV4-1
cdr3_nt: TGCGCCAGCAGCCAACCGGGACTAGCGGGAATCATCGGGGAGCTGTTTTTT
cdr3_aa: CASSQPGLAGIIGELFF

cdr3_length: 13
clone_size: few
j_call: TRBJ2-5
d_call: -
v_call: TRBV12-3/TRBV12-4
cdr3_nt: TGTGCCAGCAGTGAACTAGCAGAGGAGACCCAGTACTTC
cdr3_aa: CASSELAEETQYF

cdr3_length: 17
clone_size: many
j_call: TRBJ2-7
d_call: TRBD1
v_call: TRBV28
cdr3_nt: TGTGCCAGCAGTCCCACCCTGGGACAGTCGAAAAGCTACGAGCAGTACTTC
cdr3_aa: CASSPTLGQSKSYEQYF

cdr3_length: 13
clone_size: many
j_call: TRBJ2-5
d_call: -
v_call: TRBV20-1
cdr3_nt: TGCAGTGCTAGACACAGCGTCCAAGAGACCCAGTACTTC
cdr3_aa: CSARHSVQETQYF

cdr3_length: 12
clone_size: few
j_call: TRBJ2-1
d_call: -
v_call: TRBV20-1
cdr3_nt: TGCAGTGGCCAGGGGCTCTACAATGAGCAGTTCTTC
cdr3_aa: CSGQGLYNEQFF

cdr3_length: 13
clone_size: many
j_call: TRBJ1-1
d_call: -
v_call: TRBV24-1
cdr3_nt: TGTGCCACCAGTGATTTAGGGGGCACTGAAGCTTTCTTT
cdr3_aa: CATSDLGGTEAFF

cdr3_length: 12
clone_size: -
j_call: TRBJ1-1
d_call: -
v_call: TRBV12-3/TRBV12-4
cdr3_nt: TGTGCCAGCAGTTCTGGTTTCACTGAAGCTTTCTTT
cdr3_aa: CASSSGFTEAFF

cdr3_length: 20
clone_size: -
j_call: TRBJ2-2
d_call: TRBD2
v_call: TRBV24-1
cdr3_nt: TGTGCCACCAGTGAAGGGGGGACTAGCGGGAGGGGACTCAACACCGGGGAGCTGTTTTTT
cdr3_aa: CATSEGGTSGRGLNTGELFF

cdr3_length: 17
clone_size: many
j_call: TRBJ1-1
d_call: -
v_call: TRBV30
cdr3_nt: TGTGCCTGGAGTTTACCGCTCAGTAGCGCCAGGGACACTGAAGCTTTCTTT
cdr3_aa: CAWSLPLSSARDTEAFF

cdr3_length: 15
clone_size: -
j_call: TRBJ2-1
d_call: -
v_call: TRBV19
cdr3_nt: TGTGCCAGTAGTCCTCCGGGACGAAGTTTATGGGAGCAGTTCTTC
cdr3_aa: CASSPPGRSLWEQFF

cdr3_length: 12
clone_size: many
j_call: TRBJ2-1
d_call: -
v_call: TRBV20-1
cdr3_nt: TGCAGTGCTAAACAGGGCGGGCATGAGCAGTTCTTC
cdr3_aa: CSAKQGGHEQFF

cdr3_length: 14
clone_size: many
j_call: TRBJ2-7
d_call: -
v_call: TRBV28
cdr3_nt: TGTGCCAGCAGTTTGAGGGTGGTATCCTACGAGCAGTACTTC
cdr3_aa: CASSLRVVSYEQYF

cdr3_length: 15
clone_size: few
j_call: TRBJ1-2
d_call: -
v_call: TRBV28
cdr3_nt: TGTGCCAGCAGTTTCGTGAACGCCAGGATCTATGGCTACACCTTC
cdr3_aa: CASSFVNARIYGYTF

cdr3_length: 14
clone_size: -
j_call: TRBJ1-6
d_call: TRBD1
v_call: TRBV6-2/TRBV6-3
cdr3_nt: TGTGCCAGCAGAAGTCCGGGACAGAGTTCACCCCTCCACTTT
cdr3_aa: CASRSPGQSSPLHF

cdr3_length: 15
clone_size: many
j_call: TRBJ2-3
d_call: -
v_call: TRBV30
cdr3_nt: TGTGCCTGGAGTGTACAACAGGGAAAGGGAACCAAGGTGTATTTT
cdr3_aa: CAWSVQQGKGTKVYF

cdr3_length: 15
clone_size: many
j_call: TRBJ2-5
d_call: TRBD2
v_call: TRBV30
cdr3_nt: TGTGCCTGGAGCACGGGACTAGCGGGAGTCGAGACCCAGTACTTC
cdr3_aa: CAWSTGLAGVETQYF

cdr3_length: 19
clone_size: -
j_call: TRBJ2-2
d_call: TRBD2
v_call: TRBV7-2
cdr3_nt: TGTGCCAGGCATGGATCTGTGGGAGGGCTGGGATCGAACACCGGGGAGCTGTTTTTT
cdr3_aa: CARHGSVGGLGSNTGELFF

cdr3_length: 15
clone_size: many
j_call: TRBJ2-1
d_call: -
v_call: TRBV20-1
cdr3_nt: TGCAGTGCTAGAGAGTTCCGGGGCTCCTACAATGAGCAGTTCTTC
cdr3_aa: CSAREFRGSYNEQFF

cdr3_length: 15
clone_size: many
j_call: TRBJ2-1
d_call: TRBD1
v_call: TRBV7-3
cdr3_nt: TGTGCCTCCGGGGTCGGGACAGGGGTATACAATGAGCAGTTCTTC
cdr3_aa: CASGVGTGVYNEQFF